These 15 T cell receptor beta chains were sequenced from one sample in a study of PD-1 blockade in mismatch repair-deficient tumors. Generated by immunoSEQ multiplex PCR, the TCRdb table keeps only in-frame clones and is missing some. The sample lists 70,000 to 90,000 clones; roughly 80% were seen once. This specimen consisted of peripheral blood, obtained 44 weeks after starting pembrolizumab. All receptors come from an adult with mismatch repair-deficient cancer.

The rearrangement joins TRBV11-1 to TRBJ2-7, with TRBD2 matching 13 bases. CDR3 size: 12 residues. From germline, CDR1 is SGHAT and CDR2 FQDESV (reference sequence). V was clipped by 5 bases and J by 12 bases; unmatched bases: 4. The CDR3 loop reads CASSRTSGSVYF. CDR3 nucleotides: TGTGCCAGCAGCCGGACTAGCGGGAGTGTGTACTTC.

The chain joins TRBV29-1 to TRBJ1-2; D ambiguous. Trimming left V 7 bases short and J 4 bases short, with 13 bases between. The CDR3 is 12 residues long. The germline V gene encodes CDR1 SQVTM and CDR2 ANQGSEA. In DNA form, the CDR3 reads TGCAGCGCTAAGCAACCGGGCTATGGCTACACCTTC. This gives the protein CSAKQPGYGYTF.

This rearrangement joins TRBV6-4 to TRBJ2-3; 12 bases map to TRBD2. This CDR3 has 16 amino acids. Germline-derived CDR1 and CDR2 are MRHNA and SNTAGT. The junction had 2 bases not matched to a gene; V was cut back by 0 bases and J by 4 bases. CDR3 in amino acids: CASSDSGTSGSDTQYF. In DNA form, the CDR3 reads TGTGCCAGCAGTGACTCCGGGACTAGCGGGTCAGATACGCAGTATTTT.

V usage is TRBV19 and J usage is TRBJ2-1; the match to TRBD2 covers 10 bases. CDR1 LNHDA and CDR2 SQIVND come from the germline V gene (reference sequence). V dropped 5 bases and J dropped 4; count of bases not matched to a gene: 8. CDR3 length: 16 amino acids. The CDR3 nucleotides are TGTGCCAGTAGTTCCCAGCTAGCGGGAGTTTACAATGAGCAGTTCTTC. Its translation: CASSSQLAGVYNEQFF. The entire variable domain, with the rest obtained from reference TRBV19 and TRBJ2-1, is as follows: DGGITQSPKYLFRKEGQNVTLSCEQNLNHDAMYWYRQDPGQGLRLIYYSQIVNDFQKGDIAEGYSVSREKKESFPLTVTSAQKNPTAFYLCASSSQLAGVYNEQFFGPGTRLTVL.

The chain combines TRBV6-1 with TRBJ2-1; 8 bases fit TRBD1. This CDR3 has 14 residues. J gave up 4 bases and V 8 bases, and 7 bases lay outside the gene matches. The germline CDR1 and CDR2 sequences are MNHNS and SASEGT. The CDR3 bases are TGTGCCAGCGGGGGGACAGGAGAATACAATGAGCAGTTCTTC. Protein product: CASGGTGEYNEQFF.

The gene calls are TRBV2 and TRBJ2-3, with 16 positions matching TRBD2. The CDR3 loop spans 19 amino acids. The trim removed 6 bases at V and 6 bases at J, leaving 15 bases unmatched. Germline CDR1 SNHLY, CDR2 FYNNEI. CDR3 coding DNA: TGTGCCAGCAGGCCCCTCCCGGGACTAGCGGGAGGGCCGACGGATACGCAGTATTTT. Its translation is CASRPLPGLAGGPTDTQYF.

The chain employs TRBV18 and TRBJ2-1, with 15 nucleotides matching TRBD2. Germline V gene data show CDR1 as KGHSH and CDR2 as LQKENI. CDR3 size: 19 residues. With 3 bases clipped from V and 4 bases from J, the junction kept 10 bases outside the gene matches. CDR3 bases: TGTGCCAGCTCACCTTTTGGGACTAGCGGGAGGAGCTCGTACAATGAGCAGTTCTTC. Translation: CASSPFGTSGRSSYNEQFF.

This chain uses TRBV6-1 with TRBJ2-3; TRBD2 aligns across 7 bases. V shed 9 bases and J 3 bases; nucleotides not matched to a gene: 12. The CDR3 covers 15 residues. CDR1 and CDR2 (germline): MNHNS, SASEGT. The DNA of the CDR3 is TGTGCCAGGGGGGAGGGCCTTGGGGGTACAGATACGCAGTATTTT. Residues: CARGEGLGGTDTQYF.

This chain joins TRBV7-9 and TRBJ2-1; 9 bases are a match to TRBD2. The ends lost 1 base at V and 4 bases at J; junction bases unmatched: 11. Per the germline V gene, CDR1 is SEHNR and CDR2 is FQNEAQ (reference sequence). The length of the CDR3 is 18 residues. The CDR3 is CASSLELAGGPGYNEQFF. Here the CDR3 DNA reads TGTGCCAGCAGCTTAGAGTTGGCGGGAGGGCCTGGATACAATGAGCAGTTCTTC.

The J gene is TRBJ1-4, the V gene TRBV7-9; 7 nucleotides line up with TRBD1. The CDR3 runs to 14 residues. Germline V lookup: CDR1 SEHNR, CDR2 FQNEAQ (reference sequence). V was clipped by 5 bases and J by 8 bases; unmatched bases: 8. CDR3 residues: CASSPRQGGEKLFF. CDR3 DNA: TGTGCCAGCAGCCCTCGACAGGGAGGAGAAAAACTGTTTTTT.

CDR3 loop: CSVDSGYNEQFF. CDR3 nucleotides: TGCAGCGTTGATAGCGGTTACAATGAGCAGTTCTTC. This chain joins TRBV29-1 and TRBJ2-1, with a tentative D call TRBD2 (6 bases). Looked up from germline, CDR1 is SQVTM and CDR2 is ANQGSEA. Trimming removed 3 bases from V and 4 bases from J, with 7 bases in between. This CDR3 has 12 amino acids.

The V gene is TRBV19, the J gene TRBJ2-3, with D possibly TRBD1 on 5 matching bases. CDR1 and CDR2 from the germline V gene are LNHDA and SQIVND (reference sequence). The CDR3 length is 14 residues. V shed 3 bases and J shed 6 bases, with 13 bases lying between them. This CDR3 is CASSIGTTADTQYF. CDR3 in DNA: TGTGCCAGTAGTATTGGTACGACAGCCGATACGCAGTATTTT.

The chain couples TRBV4-1 to TRBJ1-1; TRBD1 agrees at 7 bases. Germline CDR1 and CDR2: MGHRA and YSYEKL. The length of the CDR3 is 16 residues. The junction had 7 bases not matched to a gene; V was cut back by 0 bases and J by 3 bases. In DNA, the CDR3 is TGCGCCAGCAGCCAAGATCGGACAGGTGGGGACACTGAAGCTTTCTTT. Encoded protein: CASSQDRTGGDTEAFF.

The CDR3 here is CASSGGELAKNIQYF. CDR3 DNA: TGCGCCAGCAGTGGAGGGGAGCTAGCCAAAAACATTCAGTACTTC. V usage is TRBV10-2 and J usage is TRBJ2-4; either TRBD1 or TRBD2 may fit D (5 bases each). Between the trimmed V and J ends, which lost 4 bases and 0 bases, there was a span of 10 bases. This CDR3 spans 15 amino acids. CDR1 is WSHSY and CDR2 is SAAADI in the germline V gene.

V usage is TRBV10-3 and J usage is TRBJ1-4; D remains ambiguous. There are 18 residues in the CDR3. Germline CDR1 is ENHRY and CDR2 is SYGVKD. Between the trimmed V and J ends, which lost 0 bases and 1 base, there was a span of 15 bases. The CDR3 sequence: CAISESEAGGGTNEKLFF. The CDR3 DNA reads TGTGCCATCAGTGAGTCCGAAGCGGGAGGTGGAACTAATGAAAAACTGTTTTTT.